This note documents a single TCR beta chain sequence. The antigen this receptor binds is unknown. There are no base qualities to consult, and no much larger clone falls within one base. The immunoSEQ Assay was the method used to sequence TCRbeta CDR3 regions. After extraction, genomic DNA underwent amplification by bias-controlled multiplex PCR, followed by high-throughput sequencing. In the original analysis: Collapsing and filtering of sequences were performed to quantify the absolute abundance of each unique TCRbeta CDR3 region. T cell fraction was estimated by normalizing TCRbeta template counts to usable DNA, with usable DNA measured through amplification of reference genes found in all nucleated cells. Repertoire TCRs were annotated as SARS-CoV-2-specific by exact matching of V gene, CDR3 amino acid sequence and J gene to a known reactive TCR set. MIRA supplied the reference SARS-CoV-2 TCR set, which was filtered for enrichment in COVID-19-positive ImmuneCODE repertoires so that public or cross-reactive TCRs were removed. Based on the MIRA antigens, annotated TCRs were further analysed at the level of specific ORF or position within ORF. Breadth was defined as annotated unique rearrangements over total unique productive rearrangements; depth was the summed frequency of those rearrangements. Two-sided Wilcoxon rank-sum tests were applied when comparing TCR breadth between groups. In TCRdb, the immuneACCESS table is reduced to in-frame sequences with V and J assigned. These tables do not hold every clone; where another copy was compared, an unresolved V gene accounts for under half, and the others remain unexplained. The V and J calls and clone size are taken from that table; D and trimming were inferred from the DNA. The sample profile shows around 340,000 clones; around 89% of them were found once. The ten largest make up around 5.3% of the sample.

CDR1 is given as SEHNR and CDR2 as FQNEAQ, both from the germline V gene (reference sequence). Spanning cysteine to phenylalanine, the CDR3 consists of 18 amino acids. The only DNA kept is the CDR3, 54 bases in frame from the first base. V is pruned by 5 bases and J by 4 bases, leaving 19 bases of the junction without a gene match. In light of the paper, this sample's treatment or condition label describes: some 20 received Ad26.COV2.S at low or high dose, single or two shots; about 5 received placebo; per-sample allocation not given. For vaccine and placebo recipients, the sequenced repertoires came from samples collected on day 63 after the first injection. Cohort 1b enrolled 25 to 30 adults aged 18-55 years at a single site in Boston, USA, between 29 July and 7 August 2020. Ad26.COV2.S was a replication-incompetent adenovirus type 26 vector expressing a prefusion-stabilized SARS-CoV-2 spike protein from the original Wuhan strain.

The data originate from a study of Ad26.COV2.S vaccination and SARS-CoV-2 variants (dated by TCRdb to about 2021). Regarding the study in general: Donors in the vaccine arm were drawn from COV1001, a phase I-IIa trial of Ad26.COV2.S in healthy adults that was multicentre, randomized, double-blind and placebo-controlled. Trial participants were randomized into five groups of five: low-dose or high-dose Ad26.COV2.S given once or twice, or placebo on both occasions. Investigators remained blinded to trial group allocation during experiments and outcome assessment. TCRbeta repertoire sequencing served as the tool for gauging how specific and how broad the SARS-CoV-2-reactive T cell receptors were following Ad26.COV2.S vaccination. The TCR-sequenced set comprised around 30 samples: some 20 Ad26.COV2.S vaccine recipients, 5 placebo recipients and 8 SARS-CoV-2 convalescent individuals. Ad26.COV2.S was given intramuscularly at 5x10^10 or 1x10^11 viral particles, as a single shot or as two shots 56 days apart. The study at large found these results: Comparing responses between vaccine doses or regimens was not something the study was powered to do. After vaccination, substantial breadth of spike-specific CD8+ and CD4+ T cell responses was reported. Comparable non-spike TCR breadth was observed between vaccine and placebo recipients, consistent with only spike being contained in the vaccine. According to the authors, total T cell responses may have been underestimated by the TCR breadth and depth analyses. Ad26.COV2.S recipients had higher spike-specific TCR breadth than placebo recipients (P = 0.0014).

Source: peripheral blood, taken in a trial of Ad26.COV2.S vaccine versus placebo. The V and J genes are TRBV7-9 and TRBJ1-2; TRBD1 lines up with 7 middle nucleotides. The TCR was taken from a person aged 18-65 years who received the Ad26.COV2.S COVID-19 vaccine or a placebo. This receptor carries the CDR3 CASSGTDDTGTVSYGYTF. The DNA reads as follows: TGTGCCAGCAGCGGCACCGACGATACCGGGACAGTAAGCTATGGCTACACCTTC.